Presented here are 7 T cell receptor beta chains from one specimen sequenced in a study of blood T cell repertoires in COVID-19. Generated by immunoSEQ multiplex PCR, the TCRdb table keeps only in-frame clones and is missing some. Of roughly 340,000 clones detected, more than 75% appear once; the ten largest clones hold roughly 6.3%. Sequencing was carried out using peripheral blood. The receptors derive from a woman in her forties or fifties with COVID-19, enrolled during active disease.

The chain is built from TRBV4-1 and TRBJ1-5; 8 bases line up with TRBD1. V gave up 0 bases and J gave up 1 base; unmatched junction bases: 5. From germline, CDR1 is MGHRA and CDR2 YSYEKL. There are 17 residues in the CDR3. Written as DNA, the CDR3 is TGCGCCAGCAGCCAAGAAGGACAGGGACGGAGCAATCAGCCCCAGCATTTT. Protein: CASSQEGQGRSNQPQHF.

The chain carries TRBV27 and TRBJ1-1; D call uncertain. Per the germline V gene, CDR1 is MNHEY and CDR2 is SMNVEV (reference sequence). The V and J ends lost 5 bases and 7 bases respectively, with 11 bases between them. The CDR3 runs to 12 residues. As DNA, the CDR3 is TGTGCCAGCAGTCATCTGTCAGGTGAAGCTTTCTTT. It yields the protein CASSHLSGEAFF.

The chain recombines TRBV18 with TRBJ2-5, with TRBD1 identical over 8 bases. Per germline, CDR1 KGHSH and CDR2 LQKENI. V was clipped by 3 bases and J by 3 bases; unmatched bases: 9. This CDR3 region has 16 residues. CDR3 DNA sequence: TGTGCCAGCTCACCCTACCTGGACAGGGCGAAAGAGACCCAGTACTTC. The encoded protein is CASSPYLDRAKETQYF. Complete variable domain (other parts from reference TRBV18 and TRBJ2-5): NAGVMQNPRHLVRRRGQEARLRCSPMKGHSHVYWYRQLPEEGLKFMVYLQKENIIDESGMPKERFSAEFPKEGPSILRIQQVVRGDSAAYFCASSPYLDRAKETQYFGPGTRLLVL.

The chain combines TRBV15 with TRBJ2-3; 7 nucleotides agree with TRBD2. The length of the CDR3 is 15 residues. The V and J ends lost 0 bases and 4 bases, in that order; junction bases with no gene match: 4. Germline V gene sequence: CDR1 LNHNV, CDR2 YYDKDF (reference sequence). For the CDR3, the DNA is TGTGCCACCAGCAGAGATTGGGCGGGAGCAGATACGCAGTATTTT. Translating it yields CATSRDWAGADTQYF.

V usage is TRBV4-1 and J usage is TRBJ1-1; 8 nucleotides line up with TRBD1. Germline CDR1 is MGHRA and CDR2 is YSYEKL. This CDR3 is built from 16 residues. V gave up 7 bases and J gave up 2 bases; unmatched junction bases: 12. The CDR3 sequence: CASNSWGQDDNTEAFF. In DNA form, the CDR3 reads TGCGCCAGCAACTCTTGGGGACAGGATGATAACACTGAAGCTTTCTTT.

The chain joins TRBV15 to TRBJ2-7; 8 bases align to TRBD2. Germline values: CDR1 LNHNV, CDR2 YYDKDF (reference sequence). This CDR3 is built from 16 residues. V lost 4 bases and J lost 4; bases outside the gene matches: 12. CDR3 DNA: TGTGCCACCAGCAAGGGTTCGGGAGGGCCTAAGTACGAGCAGTACTTC. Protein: CATSKGSGGPKYEQYF. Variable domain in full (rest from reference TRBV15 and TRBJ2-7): DAMVIQNPRYQVTQFGKPVTLSCSQTLNHNVMYWYQQKSSQAPKLLFHYYDKDFNNEADTPDNFQSRRPNTSFCFLDIRSPGLGDTAMYLCATSKGSGGPKYEQYFGPGTRLTVT.

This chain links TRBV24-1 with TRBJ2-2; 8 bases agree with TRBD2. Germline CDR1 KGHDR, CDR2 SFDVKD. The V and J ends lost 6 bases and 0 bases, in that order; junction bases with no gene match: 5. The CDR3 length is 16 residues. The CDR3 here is CATSLNGRANTGELFF. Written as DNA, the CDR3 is TGTGCCACCAGTCTCAACGGGAGGGCGAACACCGGGGAGCTGTTTTTT.